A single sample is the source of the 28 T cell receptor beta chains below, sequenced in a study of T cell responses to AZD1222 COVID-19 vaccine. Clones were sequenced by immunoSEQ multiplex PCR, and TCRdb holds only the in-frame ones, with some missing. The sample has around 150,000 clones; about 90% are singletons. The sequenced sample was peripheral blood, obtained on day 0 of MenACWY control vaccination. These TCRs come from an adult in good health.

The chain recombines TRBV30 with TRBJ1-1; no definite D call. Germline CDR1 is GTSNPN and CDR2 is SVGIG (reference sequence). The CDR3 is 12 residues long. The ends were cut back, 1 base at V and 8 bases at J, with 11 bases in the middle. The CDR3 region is CAWSAVSKEAFF. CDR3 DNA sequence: TGTGCCTGGAGTGCGGTCAGCAAAGAAGCTTTCTTT.

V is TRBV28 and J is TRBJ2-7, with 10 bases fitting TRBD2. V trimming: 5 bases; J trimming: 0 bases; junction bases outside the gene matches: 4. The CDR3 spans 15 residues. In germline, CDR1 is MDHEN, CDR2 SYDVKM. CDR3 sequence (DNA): TGTGCCAGCAGTCGAGCGGGAGGGCCCTCCTACGAGCAGTACTTC. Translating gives CASSRAGGPSYEQYF.

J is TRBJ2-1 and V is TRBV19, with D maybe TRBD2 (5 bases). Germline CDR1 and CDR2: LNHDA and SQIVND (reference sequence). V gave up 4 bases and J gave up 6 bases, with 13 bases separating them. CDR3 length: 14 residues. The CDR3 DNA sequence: TGTGCCAGTAGTAAGTGGGAGTGGGGCAATGAGCAGTTCTTC. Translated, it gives CASSKWEWGNEQFF.

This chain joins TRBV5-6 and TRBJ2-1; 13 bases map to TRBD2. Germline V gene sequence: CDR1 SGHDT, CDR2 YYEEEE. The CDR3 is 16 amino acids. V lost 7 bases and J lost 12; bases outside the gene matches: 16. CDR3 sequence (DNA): TGTGCCAGCTCCGCACCCGGGACTAGCGGGATCATGGGGCAGTTCTTC. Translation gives CASSAPGTSGIMGQFF.

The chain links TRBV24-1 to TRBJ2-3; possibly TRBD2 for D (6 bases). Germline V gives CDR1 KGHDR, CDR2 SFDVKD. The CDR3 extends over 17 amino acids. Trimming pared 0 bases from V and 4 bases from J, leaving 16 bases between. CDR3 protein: CATSDLGFAGSADTQYF. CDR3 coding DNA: TGTGCCACCAGTGATTTGGGGTTTGCGGGATCCGCAGATACGCAGTATTTT.

CDR3 protein: CASSDTKQGTIEQFF. CDR3 coding DNA: TGCGCCAGCAGCGACACAAAACAGGGTACGATCGAGCAGTTCTTC. The chain couples TRBV10-1 to TRBJ2-1, with TRBD1 as a possible D gene (6 bases). The CDR3 totals 15 residues. Germline assignment: CDR1 WNHNN and CDR2 SYGVQD (reference sequence). Trimming left V 6 bases short and J 10 bases short, with 22 bases between.

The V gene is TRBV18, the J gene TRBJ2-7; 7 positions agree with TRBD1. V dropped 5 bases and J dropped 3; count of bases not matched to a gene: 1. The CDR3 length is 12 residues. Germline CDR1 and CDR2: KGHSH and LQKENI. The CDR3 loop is CASSAGGYEQYF. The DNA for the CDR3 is TGTGCCAGCTCAGCAGGGGGCTACGAGCAGTACTTC.

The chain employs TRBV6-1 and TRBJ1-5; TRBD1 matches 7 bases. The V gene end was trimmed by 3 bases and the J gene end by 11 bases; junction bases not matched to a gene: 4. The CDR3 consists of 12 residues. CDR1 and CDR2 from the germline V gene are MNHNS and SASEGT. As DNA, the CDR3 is TGTGCCAGCAGTGAGCAAGGGGGCACCCAGCATTTT. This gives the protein CASSEQGGTQHF.

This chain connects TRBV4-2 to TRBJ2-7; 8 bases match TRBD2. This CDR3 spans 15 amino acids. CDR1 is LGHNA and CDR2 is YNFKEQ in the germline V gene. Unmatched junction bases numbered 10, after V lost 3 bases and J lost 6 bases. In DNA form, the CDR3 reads TGTGCCAGCAGCCAGGGGGGGACTAGTTCTCGCGAGCAGTACTTC. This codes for CASSQGGTSSREQYF.

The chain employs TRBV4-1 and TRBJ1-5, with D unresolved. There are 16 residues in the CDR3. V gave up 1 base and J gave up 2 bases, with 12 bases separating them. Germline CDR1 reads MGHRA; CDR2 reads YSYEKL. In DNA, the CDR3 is TGCGCCAGCAGCCAAGCCGACCGGGTGGGCAATCAGCCCCAGCATTTT. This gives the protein CASSQADRVGNQPQHF.

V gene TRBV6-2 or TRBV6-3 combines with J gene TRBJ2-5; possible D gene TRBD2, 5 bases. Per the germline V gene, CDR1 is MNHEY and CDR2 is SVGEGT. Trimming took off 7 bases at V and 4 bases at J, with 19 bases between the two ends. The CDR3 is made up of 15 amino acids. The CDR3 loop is CASTPRGGVGETQYF. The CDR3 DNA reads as TGTGCCAGCACCCCCCGGGGTGGGGTAGGAGAGACCCAGTACTTC.

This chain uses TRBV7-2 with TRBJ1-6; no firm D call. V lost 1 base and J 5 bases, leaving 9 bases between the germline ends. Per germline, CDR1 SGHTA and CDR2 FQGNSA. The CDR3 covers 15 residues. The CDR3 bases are TGTGCCAGCAGCTTAGGGGCGGGGAATAATTCACCCCTCCACTTT. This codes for CASSLGAGNNSPLHF.

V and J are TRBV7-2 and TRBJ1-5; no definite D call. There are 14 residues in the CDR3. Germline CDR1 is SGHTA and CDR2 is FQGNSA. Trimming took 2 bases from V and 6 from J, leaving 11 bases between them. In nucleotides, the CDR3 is TGTGCCAGCAGCTTAAAAACATCGGGTCAGCCCCAGCATTTT. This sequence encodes CASSLKTSGQPQHF. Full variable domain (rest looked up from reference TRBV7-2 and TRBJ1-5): GAGVSQSPSNKVTEKGKDVELRCDPISGHTALYWYRQSLGQGLEFLIYFQGNSAPDKSGLPSDRFSAERTGGSVSTLTIQRTQQEDSAVYLCASSLKTSGQPQHFGDGTRLSIL.

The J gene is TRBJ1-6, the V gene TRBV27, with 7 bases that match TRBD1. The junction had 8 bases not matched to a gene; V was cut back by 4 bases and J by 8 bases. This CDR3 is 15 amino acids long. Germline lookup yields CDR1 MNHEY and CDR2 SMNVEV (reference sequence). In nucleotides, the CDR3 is TGTGCCAGCAGTTCCTCCGGGACAGCTGATTCACCCCTCCACTTT. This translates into CASSSSGTADSPLHF.

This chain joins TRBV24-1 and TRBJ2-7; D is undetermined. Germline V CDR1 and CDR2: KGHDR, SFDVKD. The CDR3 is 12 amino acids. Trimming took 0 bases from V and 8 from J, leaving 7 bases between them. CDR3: CATSDLSLQQYF. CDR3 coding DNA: TGTGCCACCAGTGATTTGAGTCTCCAGCAGTACTTC.

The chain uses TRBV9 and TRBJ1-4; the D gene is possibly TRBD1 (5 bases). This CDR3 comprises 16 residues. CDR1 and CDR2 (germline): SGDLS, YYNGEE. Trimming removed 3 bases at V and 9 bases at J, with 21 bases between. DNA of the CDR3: TGTGCCAGCAGCGATTCATCCCGGGACCCCCCGAAAAAACTGTTTTTT. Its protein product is CASSDSSRDPPKKLFF.

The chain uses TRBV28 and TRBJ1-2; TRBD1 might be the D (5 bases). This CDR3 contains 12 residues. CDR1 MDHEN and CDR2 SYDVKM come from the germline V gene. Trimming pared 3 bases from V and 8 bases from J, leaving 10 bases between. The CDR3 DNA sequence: TGTGCCAGCAGTTTGGCGGGGGTGGGCTACACCTTC. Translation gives CASSLAGVGYTF.

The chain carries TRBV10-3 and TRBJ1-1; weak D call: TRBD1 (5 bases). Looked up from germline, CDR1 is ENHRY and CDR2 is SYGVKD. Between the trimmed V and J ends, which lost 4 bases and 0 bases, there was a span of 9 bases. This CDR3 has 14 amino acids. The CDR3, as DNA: TGTGCCATCAGTGCGGGGGGGATGAACACTGAAGCTTTCTTT. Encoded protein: CAISAGGMNTEAFF.

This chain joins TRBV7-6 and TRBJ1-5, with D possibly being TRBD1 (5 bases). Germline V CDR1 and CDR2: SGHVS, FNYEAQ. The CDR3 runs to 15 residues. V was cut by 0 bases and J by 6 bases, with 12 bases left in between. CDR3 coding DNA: TGTGCCAGCAGCTTAGCTTTGCAGGGCGGTCAGCCCCAGCATTTT. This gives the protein CASSLALQGGQPQHF.

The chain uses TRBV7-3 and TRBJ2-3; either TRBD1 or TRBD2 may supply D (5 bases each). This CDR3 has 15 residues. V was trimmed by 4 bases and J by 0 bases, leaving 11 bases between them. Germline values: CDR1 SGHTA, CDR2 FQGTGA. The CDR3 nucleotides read TGTGCCAGCAGCTCAAGAGGGGACAGCACAGATACGCAGTATTTT. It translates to CASSSRGDSTDTQYF.

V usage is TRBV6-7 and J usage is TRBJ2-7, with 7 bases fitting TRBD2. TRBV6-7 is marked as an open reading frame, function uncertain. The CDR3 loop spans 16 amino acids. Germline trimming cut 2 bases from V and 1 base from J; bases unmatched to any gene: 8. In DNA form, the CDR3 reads TGTGCCAGCAGTTACGGGTGGGACTACCCATCCTACGAGCAGTACTTC. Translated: CASSYGWDYPSYEQYF.

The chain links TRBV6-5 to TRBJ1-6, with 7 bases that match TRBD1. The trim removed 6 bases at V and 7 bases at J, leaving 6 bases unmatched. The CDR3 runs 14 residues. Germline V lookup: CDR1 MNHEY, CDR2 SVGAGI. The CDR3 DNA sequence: TGTGCCAGCAGCCGGACAGGCCTGAATTCACCCCTCCACTTT. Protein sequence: CASSRTGLNSPLHF.

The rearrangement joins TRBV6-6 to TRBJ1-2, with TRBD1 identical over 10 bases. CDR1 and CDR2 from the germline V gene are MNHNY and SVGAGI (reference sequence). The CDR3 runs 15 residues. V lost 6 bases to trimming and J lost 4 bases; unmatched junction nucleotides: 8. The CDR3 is CASRGPGQGSYGYTF. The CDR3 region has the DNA TGTGCCAGCAGGGGTCCGGGACAGGGGAGCTATGGCTACACCTTC.

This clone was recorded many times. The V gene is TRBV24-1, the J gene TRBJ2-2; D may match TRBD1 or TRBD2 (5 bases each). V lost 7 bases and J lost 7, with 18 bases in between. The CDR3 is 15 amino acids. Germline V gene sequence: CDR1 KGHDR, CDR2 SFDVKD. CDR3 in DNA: TGTGCCACCAGGGCTTCGGGACCCCGGGACGGGGAGCTGTTTTTT. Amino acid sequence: CATRASGPRDGELFF.

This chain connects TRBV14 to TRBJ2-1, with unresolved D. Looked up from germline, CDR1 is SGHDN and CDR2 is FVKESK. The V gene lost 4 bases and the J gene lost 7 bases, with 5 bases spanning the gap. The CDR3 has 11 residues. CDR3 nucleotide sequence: TGTGCCAGCAGCCTATGGAATGAGCAGTTCTTC. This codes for CASSLWNEQFF.

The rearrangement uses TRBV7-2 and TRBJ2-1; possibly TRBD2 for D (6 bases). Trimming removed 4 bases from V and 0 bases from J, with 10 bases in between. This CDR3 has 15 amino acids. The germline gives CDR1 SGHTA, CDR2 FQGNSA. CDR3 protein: CASSSRGSSYNEQFF. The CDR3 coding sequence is TGTGCCAGCAGCTCCCGGGGGAGCTCCTACAATGAGCAGTTCTTC.

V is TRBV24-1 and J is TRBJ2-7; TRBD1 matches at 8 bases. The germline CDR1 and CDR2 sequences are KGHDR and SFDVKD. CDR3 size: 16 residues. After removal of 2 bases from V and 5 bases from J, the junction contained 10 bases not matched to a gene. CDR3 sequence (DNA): TGTGCCACCAGTGATTCCCGGACAGGGATCGTCCACGAGCAGTACTTC. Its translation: CATSDSRTGIVHEQYF.

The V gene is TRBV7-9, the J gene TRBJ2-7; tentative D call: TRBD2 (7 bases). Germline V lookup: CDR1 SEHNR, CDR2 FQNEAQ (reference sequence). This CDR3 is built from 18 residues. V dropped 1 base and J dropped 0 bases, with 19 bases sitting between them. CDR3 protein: CASSLVRAGHSFSYEQYF. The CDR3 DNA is TGTGCCAGCAGCTTAGTTAGAGCGGGACACTCCTTCTCCTACGAGCAGTACTTC.